This section outlines one T cell receptor beta chain sequence together with its context. The CDR3 spans 16 residues. The junction had 11 bases not matched to a gene; V was cut back by 5 bases and J by 10 bases. CDR1 is MNHEY and CDR2 is SMNVEV in the germline V gene (reference sequence). These data are taken from a study of blood T cell repertoires in COVID-19. This table comes from immunoSEQ multiplex PCR, and its TCRdb copy is limited to in-frame clones, with some not included. The table includes roughly 280,000 clones, around nine tenths detected once. Material: peripheral blood. This TCR came from a woman in her sixties or seventies with COVID-19, enrolled during active disease. The V and J genes are TRBV27 and TRBJ1-6, with 10 bases identical to TRBD1. The CDR3 protein is CASSKTSGTGVSPLHF. CDR3 in DNA: TGTGCCAGCAGTAAAACCTCCGGGACAGGGGTGTCACCCCTCCACTTT.